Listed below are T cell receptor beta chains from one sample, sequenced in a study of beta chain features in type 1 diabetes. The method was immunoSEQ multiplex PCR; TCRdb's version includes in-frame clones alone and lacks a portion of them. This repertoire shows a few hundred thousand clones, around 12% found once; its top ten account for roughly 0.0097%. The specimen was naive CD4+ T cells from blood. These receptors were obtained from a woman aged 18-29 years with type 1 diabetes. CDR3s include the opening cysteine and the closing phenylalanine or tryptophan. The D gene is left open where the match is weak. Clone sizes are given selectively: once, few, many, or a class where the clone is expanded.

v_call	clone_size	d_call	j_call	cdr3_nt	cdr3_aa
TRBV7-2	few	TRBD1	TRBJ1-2	TGTGCCAGCACCATAACCCGCAGGGGGAACTATGGCTACACCTTC	CASTITRRGNYGYTF
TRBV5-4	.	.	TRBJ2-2	TGTGCCGGAGGAGGTAGCACCGGGGAGCTGTTTTTT	CAGGGSTGELFF
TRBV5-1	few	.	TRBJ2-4	TGCGCCAGCAGCCAGCACCCTCGGGTTACAAACTTC	CASSQHPRVTNF
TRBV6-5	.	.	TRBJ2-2	TGTGCCAGCAGCCCCAAGCGAACCGGGGAGCTGTTTTTT	CASSPKRTGELFF
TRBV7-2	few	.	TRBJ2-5	TGTGCCAGCAGCGCTCGACTGCTACAAGAGACCCAGTACTTC	CASSARLLQETQYF
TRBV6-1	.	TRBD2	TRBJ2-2	TGTGCCAGCAGAGCCGGGACTACGGCCACCGGGGAGCTGTTTTTT	CASRAGTTATGELFF
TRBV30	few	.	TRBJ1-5	TGTGCCTGGAGTTCTGGGTTGGGGCGTCAGCCCCAGCATTTT	CAWSSGLGRQPQHF
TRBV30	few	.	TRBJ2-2	TGTGCCTGGAGTTGGCAGGGGTACTCCGGGGAGCTGTTTTTT	CAWSWQGYSGELFF
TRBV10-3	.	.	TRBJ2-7	TGTGCCATCAGAGGGCAGGACACTTACGAGCAGTACTTC	CAIRGQDTYEQYF
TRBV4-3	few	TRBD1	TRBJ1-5	TGCGCCAGCAGCCAAGAGACAGGGGTATTTCGCAATCAGCCCCAGCATTTT	CASSQETGVFRNQPQHF
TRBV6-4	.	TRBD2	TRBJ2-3	TGTGCCAGCAGTGCTGGAGCGGGAGTAACGGATACGCAGTATTTT	CASSAGAGVTDTQYF
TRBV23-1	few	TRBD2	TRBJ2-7	TGCGCCAGCAGTCGCCTGCGGGGGAGCGATTTAGAGCAGTACTTC	CASSRLRGSDLEQYF
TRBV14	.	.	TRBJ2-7	TGTGCCAGCAGCCAAGTGGGGGGAGGATCCTACGAGCAGTACTTC	CASSQVGGGSYEQYF
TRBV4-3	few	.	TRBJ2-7	TGCGCCAGCAGCCAAATTGCTCGGGGGATCTACGAGCAGTACTTC	CASSQIARGIYEQYF
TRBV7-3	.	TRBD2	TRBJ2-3	TGTGCCAGCAGCCCGCGGGACTACACAGATACGCAGTATTTT	CASSPRDYTDTQYF
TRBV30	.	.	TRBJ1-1	TGTGCCTGGAAACGGGGTGGCACTGAAGCTTTCTTT	CAWKRGGTEAFF
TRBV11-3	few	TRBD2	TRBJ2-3	TGTGCCAGCAGCAACGGACTAGCGGGCACAGATACGCAGTATTTT	CASSNGLAGTDTQYF
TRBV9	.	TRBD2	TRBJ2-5	TGTGCCAGCAGCACCCGAGGGACTAGCGCCCAAGAGACCCAGTACTTC	CASSTRGTSAQETQYF
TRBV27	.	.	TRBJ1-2	TGTGCCAGCAGCCGCAGTGGTAACTATGGCTACACCTTC	CASSRSGNYGYTF
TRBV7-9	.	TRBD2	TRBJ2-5	TGTGCCAGCAGCCCCAGGGGACTAGCGGGAGGAGAGACCCAGTACTTC	CASSPRGLAGGETQYF
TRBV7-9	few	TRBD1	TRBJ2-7	TGTGCCAGCAGCTTAGACGACAGGGTAGCCTACGAGCAGTACTTC	CASSLDDRVAYEQYF
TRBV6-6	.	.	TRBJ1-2	TGTGCCAGCAGCGGAACGGTGGGGGGCTATGGCTACACCTTC	CASSGTVGGYGYTF